The 31 T cell receptor beta chains below were found in one sample sequenced in a study of T cell repertoires in cytomegalovirus infection. One entry per CDR3 protein, called by TCRdb with MiXCR from the reads. The profile shows approximately 500,000 distinct CDR3 sequences, over 9% of them singletons. Sequenced: PBMCs. The receptors stem from a human donor in good health (CMV status not recorded). Some clones in this sample may be carry-over from other donors' samples.

This clonotype was seen ten or more times. The rearrangement links TRBV28 to TRBJ2-1; 11 bases are a match to TRBD2. Germline V gene sequence: CDR1 MDHEN, CDR2 SYDVKM. Trimming removed 5 bases from V and 9 bases from J; junction bases left unmatched: 9. This CDR3 comprises 15 residues. The CDR3 nucleotides are TGTGCCAGCAGTCCTACTCTAGCGGGAGGAAGTGAGCAGTTCTTC. It codes for CASSPTLAGGSEQFF.

This rearrangement joins TRBV3-1 to TRBJ1-1, with D unclear. CDR3 length: 16 residues. V shed 1 base and J shed 6 bases, with 18 bases lying between them. Germline V lookup: CDR1 LGHDT, CDR2 YNNKEL (reference sequence). For the CDR3, the DNA is TGTGCCAGCAGCCAAGTTTTGACCCTACTCAACGCTGAAGCTTTCTTT. This sequence encodes CASSQVLTLLNAEAFF.

The chain is built from TRBV6-6 and TRBJ1-6, with 11 positions matching TRBD1. The CDR3 spans 15 residues. J gave up 9 bases and V 3 bases, and 4 bases lay outside the gene matches. From germline, CDR1 is MNHNY and CDR2 SVGAGI (reference sequence). CDR3: CASSYTGTGGSPLHF. The DNA of the CDR3 is TGTGCCAGCAGTTATACCGGGACAGGGGGTTCACCCCTCCACTTT.

This clonotype was seen more than once but under ten times. The V call is TRBV5-6, the J call TRBJ2-2; D is unclear. Deletions cut 0 bases from V and 6 bases from J, with 6 bases between. CDR1 and CDR2 from the germline V gene are SGHDT and YYEEEE. This CDR3 spans 13 amino acids. The CDR3 loop reads CASSLVPPGELFF. In DNA form, the CDR3 reads TGTGCCAGCAGCTTGGTGCCACCCGGGGAGCTGTTTTTT. Drawing the rest from reference TRBV5-6 and TRBJ2-2, the complete variable domain is DAGVTQSPTHLIKTRGQQVTLRCSPKSGHDTVSWYQQALGQGPQFIFQYYEEEERQRGNFPDRFSGHQFPNYSSELNVNALLLGDSALYLCASSLVPPGELFFGEGSRLTVL.

This clonotype came up once. A read error is possible here, since a much larger clone lies one base away. J is TRBJ2-1 and V is TRBV5-1; 8 bases line up with TRBD2. V trimming: 4 bases; J trimming: 6 bases; junction bases outside the gene matches: 9. This CDR3 comprises 15 residues. CDR1 is SGHRS, CDR2 YFSETQ, per germline. CDR3 sequence reads: CASSVSAGGVNEQFF. CDR3 DNA sequence: TGCGCCAGCAGCGTTAGCGCGGGGGGTGTCAATGAGCAGTTCTTC. Based on the CDR3 plus reference TRBV5-1 and TRBJ2-1, the full variable domain is KAGVTQTPRYLIKTRGQQVTLSCSPISGHRSVSWYQQTPGQGLQFLFEYFSETQRNKGNFPGRFSGRQFSNSRSEMNVSTLELGDSALYLCASSVSAGGVNEQFFGPGTRLTVL.

This clonotype was counted ten times or more. The chain carries TRBV28 and TRBJ2-4, with D perhaps matching TRBD1 (6 bases). The CDR3 is 13 residues long. Germline loops: CDR1 MDHEN, CDR2 SYDVKM. V dropped 8 bases and J dropped 2 bases, with 10 bases sitting between them. The CDR3 protein is CASVTGTKNIQYF. The CDR3 nucleotides are TGTGCCAGCGTAACAGGGACCAAAAACATTCAGTACTTC.

This clonotype was counted between two and nine times. The chain employs TRBV6-1 and TRBJ2-5; D is unresolved. Germline CDR1 and CDR2: MNHNS and SASEGT. The CDR3 is 14 amino acids. The V and J ends lost 5 bases and 1 base respectively, with 11 bases between them. CDR3 residues: CASSPSPGQETQYF. DNA of the CDR3: TGTGCCAGCAGTCCTTCCCCGGGCCAAGAGACCCAGTACTTC.

This clonotype was seen at least ten times. This chain joins TRBV28 and TRBJ1-1; 11 bases match TRBD1. The junction had 9 bases not matched to a gene; V was cut back by 6 bases and J by 6 bases. CDR1 MDHEN and CDR2 SYDVKM come from the germline V gene. The CDR3 extends over 15 amino acids. CDR3 sequence: CASSPAWTGGPEAFF. Written as DNA, the CDR3 is TGTGCCAGCAGCCCCGCGTGGACAGGGGGCCCTGAAGCTTTCTTT. The entire variable domain, with the rest obtained from reference TRBV28 and TRBJ1-1, is as follows: DVKVTQSSRYLVKRTGEKVFLECVQDMDHENMFWYRQDPGLGLRLIYFSYDVKMKEKGDIPEGYSVSREKKERFSLILESASTNQTSMYLCASSPAWTGGPEAFFGQGTRLTVV.

The chain recombines TRBV7-6 with TRBJ2-3; D assignment may be TRBD1 or TRBD2 (6 bases each). The CDR3 has 15 amino acids. CDR1 SGHVS and CDR2 FNYEAQ come from the germline V gene. The V end lost 3 bases, the J end lost 1 base, and 11 bases lay between the germline ends. CDR3 nucleotide sequence: TGTGCCAGCAGCTTCGGGGGCAAACGCACAGATACGCAGTATTTT. Protein sequence: CASSFGGKRTDTQYF.

In its sample, this clonotype was seen many times. The chain is built from TRBV12-5 and TRBJ2-5, with D unclear. Germline CDR1 LGHNT, CDR2 FRNRAP. The V end lost 0 bases, the J end lost 3 bases, and 2 bases lay between the germline ends. The CDR3 loop spans 12 amino acids. The CDR3: CASGLVKETQYF. CDR3 DNA sequence: TGTGCTAGTGGTTTGGTAAAAGAGACCCAGTACTTC.

This clonotype was seen at least ten times. The genes are TRBV2 and TRBJ2-1; D unresolved. V gave up 4 bases and J gave up 2 bases, with 12 bases separating them. Germline assignment: CDR1 SNHLY and CDR2 FYNNEI. The CDR3 has 15 residues. The CDR3 nucleotides read TGTGCCAGCAGTGCGAGCCAGAGGCCCTACAATGAGCAGTTCTTC. Translated: CASSASQRPYNEQFF.

This clonotype was observed at least ten times. This chain links TRBV7-2 with TRBJ1-4; a weak D match, TRBD1 (6 bases). The CDR3 has 14 residues. V lost 5 bases and J lost 7, with 14 bases in between. Germline CDR1 SGHTA, CDR2 FQGNSA. The CDR3 loop is CASSADSYSEKLFF. CDR3 sequence (DNA): TGTGCCAGCAGCGCGGACAGTTATTCTGAAAAACTGTTTTTT. Full variable domain (outside the CDR3, taken from reference TRBV7-2 and TRBJ1-4): GAGVSQSPSNKVTEKGKDVELRCDPISGHTALYWYRQSLGQGLEFLIYFQGNSAPDKSGLPSDRFSAERTGGSVSTLTIQRTQQEDSAVYLCASSADSYSEKLFFGSGTQLSVL.

This clonotype was observed many times. This sequence joins TRBV11-2 and TRBJ2-5; the D gene is possibly TRBD2 (5 bases). Germline V gene lookup returns CDR1 SGHAT and CDR2 FQNNGV. CDR3 length: 14 residues. V lost 5 bases to trimming and J lost 0 bases, with 10 bases between them. The CDR3 DNA reads as TGTGCCAGCAGCATGAGCGGAAACCAAGAGACCCAGTACTTC. Encoded protein: CASSMSGNQETQYF.

This clonotype appeared a few times. The chain has TRBV27 and TRBJ1-1; TRBD1 is a possible D gene (5 bases). V dropped 2 bases and J dropped 1 base, with 20 bases sitting between them. The CDR3 contains 18 residues. Germline V gene lookup returns CDR1 MNHEY and CDR2 SMNVEV (reference sequence). DNA for the CDR3: TGTGCCAGCAGTTTAGTCGCTCCCGACAGTGAAGGGAACACTGAAGCTTTCTTT. Translation gives CASSLVAPDSEGNTEAFF.

V and J are TRBV20-1 and TRBJ2-7; 7 nucleotides agree with TRBD1. This CDR3 comprises 14 residues. Germline CDR1 reads DFQATT; CDR2 reads SNEGSKA (reference sequence). J lost 0 bases, V lost 6 bases, and 8 bases had no gene match. CDR3 in DNA: TGCAGTGCCGGGACAGCTAAGGCCTCCTACGAGCAGTACTTC. Protein sequence: CSAGTAKASYEQYF.

This clonotype was counted between two and nine times. The V call is TRBV5-5, the J call TRBJ2-5, with no clear D. With 0 bases removed from V and 2 bases from J, the gap between germline ends came to 8 bases. Germline CDR1 is SGHKS and CDR2 is YYEKEE (reference sequence). This CDR3 has 14 residues. CDR3 amino acids: CASSLDTDQETQYF. In DNA form, the CDR3 reads TGTGCCAGCAGCTTGGACACGGATCAAGAGACCCAGTACTTC.

There are many counts of this clonotype. V and J are TRBV28 and TRBJ1-2; 7 positions match TRBD1. The CDR3 has 18 residues. The trim removed 6 bases at V and 7 bases at J, leaving 23 bases unmatched. Per germline, CDR1 MDHEN and CDR2 SYDVKM. As DNA, the CDR3 is TGTGCCAGCAGCCGCGGACAGGCAACCACCTACCCCCGTGGTGGCTACACCTTC. Amino acids: CASSRGQATTYPRGGYTF.

Ten or more counts support this clonotype. Here the CDR3 DNA reads TGTGCCAGTAGTATCGGACCTTGGGATTCACCCCTCCACTTT. Amino acid sequence: CASSIGPWDSPLHF. The chain carries TRBV19 and TRBJ1-6; D is ambiguous. The CDR3 contains 14 residues. V was shortened by 3 bases and J by 8 bases, with 11 bases between the two germline ends. CDR1 and CDR2 (germline): LNHDA, SQIVND (reference sequence).

The rearrangement uses TRBV28 and TRBJ2-3; a weak D match, TRBD1 (6 bases). CDR1 MDHEN and CDR2 SYDVKM come from the germline V gene. With 5 bases removed from V and 2 bases from J, the gap between germline ends came to 17 bases. CDR3 size: 16 residues. The CDR3: CASSLQGYRPTDTQYF. CDR3 bases: TGTGCCAGCAGTCTCCAGGGGTACCGACCCACAGATACGCAGTATTTT.

The genes are TRBV12-3 or TRBV12-4 and TRBJ1-2; 12 bases are a match to TRBD1. Trimming cost V 7 bases and J 3 bases; bases outside gene matches: 15. The CDR3 runs to 18 residues. DNA for the CDR3: TGTGCCAGCAAAGGTCAAACCGGGACAGGGGGCTTTGACTATGGCTACACCTTC. It yields the protein CASKGQTGTGGFDYGYTF.

Only a few counts were recorded for this clonotype. The chain combines TRBV20-1 with TRBJ1-2; D might be TRBD1 (6 bases). Germline CDR1 reads DFQATT; CDR2 reads SNEGSKA (reference sequence). The CDR3 spans 16 residues. Deletions cut 1 base from V and 8 bases from J, with 23 bases between. CDR3 sequence (DNA): TGCAGTGCTAGAGCTCTGGGTTCAGGGGAGGGTTTGGGCTACACCTTC. As protein: CSARALGSGEGLGYTF.

The sample holds a few counts of this clonotype. The chain couples TRBV6-6 to TRBJ2-7, with D maybe TRBD2 (5 bases). Germline-derived CDR1 and CDR2 are MNHNY and SVGAGI (reference sequence). V lost 10 bases and J 6 bases, leaving 13 bases between the germline ends. There are 11 residues in the CDR3. CDR3 bases: TGTGCCATAAAGGGAGAGCTCGAGCAGTACTTC. This codes for CAIKGELEQYF.

This chain uses TRBV7-4 with TRBJ2-1; TRBD1 matches at 7 bases. Unmatched junction bases numbered 10, after V lost 5 bases and J lost 9 bases. CDR3 length: 14 residues. Germline values: CDR1 SGHVT, CDR2 SQSDAQ. This CDR3 reads CASSPDRAMGEQFF. The CDR3 DNA follows: TGTGCCAGCAGCCCAGACAGGGCTATGGGTGAGCAGTTCTTC.

This clonotype was observed a handful of times. J is TRBJ1-5 and V is TRBV19, with 7 bases that match TRBD1. Trimming removed 7 bases from V and 1 base from J; junction bases left unmatched: 13. Germline CDR1 reads LNHDA; CDR2 reads SQIVND (reference sequence). The CDR3 is 17 residues long. The CDR3 coding sequence is TGTGCCAGTACCAAACAAATCCGGGACAGCAGCAATCAGCCCCAGCATTTT. Translating it yields CASTKQIRDSSNQPQHF.

The chain combines TRBV6-8 with TRBJ1-5; TRBD1 matches at 7 bases. Unmatched junction bases numbered 8, after V lost 6 bases and J lost 0 bases. Germline CDR1 is MNHGY and CDR2 is SAAAGT. CDR3 length equals 16 residues. CDR3 protein: CASSRGTAYSNQPQHF. CDR3 bases: TGTGCCAGCAGCCGAGGGACAGCTTATAGCAATCAGCCCCAGCATTTT.

J is TRBJ1-4 and V is TRBV20-1; D is ambiguous. V lost 6 bases, J lost 8 bases, and 22 bases lay in between. From germline, CDR1 is DFQATT and CDR2 SNEGSKA (reference sequence). The CDR3 sequence is 15 residues long. CDR3 region: CSAERAMGGAEKLFF. The DNA of the CDR3 is TGCAGTGCAGAGCGGGCTATGGGTGGTGCCGAAAAACTGTTTTTT.

This clonotype was recorded at least ten times. The chain combines TRBV4-2 with TRBJ2-7; TRBD2 might be the D (6 bases). Germline V CDR1 and CDR2: LGHNA, YNFKEQ. The V gene lost 4 bases and the J gene lost 2 bases, with 15 bases spanning the gap. The CDR3 has 15 amino acids. The CDR3 sequence is CASSPPGERAYEQYF. The CDR3, as DNA: TGTGCCAGCAGCCCACCGGGGGAGAGGGCCTACGAGCAGTACTTC.

The V gene is TRBV5-5, the J gene TRBJ2-1; a possible D gene is TRBD1 (6 bases). This CDR3 spans 14 amino acids. Germline CDR1 reads SGHKS; CDR2 reads YYEKEE (reference sequence). The V end was cut by 4 bases, the J end by 5 bases, with 13 bases between. The CDR3 reads CASSRLQGNNEQFF. For the CDR3, the DNA is TGTGCCAGCAGCCGATTGCAGGGGAACAATGAGCAGTTCTTC.

This clonotype appeared many times. The chain couples TRBV7-2 to TRBJ1-1; TRBD1 agrees at 9 bases. Germline-derived CDR1 and CDR2 are SGHTA and FQGNSA. The CDR3 is made up of 18 amino acids. Trimming cost V 6 bases and J 2 bases; bases outside gene matches: 16. CDR3 protein: CASRLIARDRVLNTEAFF. The DNA of the CDR3 is TGTGCCAGCAGACTGATCGCCCGGGACAGGGTCCTTAACACTGAAGCTTTCTTT. Full variable domain (outside the CDR3, taken from reference TRBV7-2 and TRBJ1-1): GAGVSQSPSNKVTEKGKDVELRCDPISGHTALYWYRQSLGQGLEFLIYFQGNSAPDKSGLPSDRFSAERTGGSVSTLTIQRTQQEDSAVYLCASRLIARDRVLNTEAFFGQGTRLTVV.

The chain uses TRBV27 and TRBJ2-2; 8 bases align to TRBD2. CDR1 and CDR2 from the germline V gene are MNHEY and SMNVEV (reference sequence). V gave up 10 bases and J gave up 4 bases; unmatched junction bases: 2. The CDR3 is 12 residues long. The CDR3 sequence is CATGGPTGELFF. Written as DNA, the CDR3 is TGTGCCACGGGGGGGCCCACCGGGGAGCTGTTTTTT.

This clonotype was seen ten or more times. The CDR3 spells CASSLDFTSGVTGELFF. In DNA form, the CDR3 reads TGTGCCAGCAGCTTAGATTTCACTAGCGGGGTCACCGGGGAGCTGTTTTTT. V and J are TRBV7-2 and TRBJ2-2; 10 bases align to TRBD2. The ends lost 1 base at V and 4 bases at J; junction bases unmatched: 6. CDR3 size: 17 residues. The germline V gene encodes CDR1 SGHTA and CDR2 FQGNSA.